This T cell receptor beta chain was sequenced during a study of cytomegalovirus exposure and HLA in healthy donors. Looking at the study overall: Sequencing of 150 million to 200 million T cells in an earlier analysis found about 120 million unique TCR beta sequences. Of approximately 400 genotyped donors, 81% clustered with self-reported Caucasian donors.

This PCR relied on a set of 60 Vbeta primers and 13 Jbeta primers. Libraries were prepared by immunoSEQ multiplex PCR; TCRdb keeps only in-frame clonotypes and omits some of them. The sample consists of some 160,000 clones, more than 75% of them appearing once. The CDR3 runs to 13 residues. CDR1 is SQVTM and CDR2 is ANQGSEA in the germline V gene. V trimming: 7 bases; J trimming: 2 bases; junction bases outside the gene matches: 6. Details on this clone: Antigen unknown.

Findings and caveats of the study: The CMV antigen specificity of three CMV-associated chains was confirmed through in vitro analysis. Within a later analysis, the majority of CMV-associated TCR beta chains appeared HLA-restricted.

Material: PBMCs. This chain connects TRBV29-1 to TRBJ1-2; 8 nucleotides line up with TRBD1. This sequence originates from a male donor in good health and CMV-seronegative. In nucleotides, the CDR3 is TGCAGCGCCGACAGGGGTAGAAACTATGGCTACACCTTC. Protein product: CSADRGRNYGYTF.